This T cell receptor beta chain stems from a study of beta chain features in type 1 diabetes. Study details: The examined sorted cells totaled about 98 million across samples. Findings of the study overall: Sequencing from cDNA could over-represent high-TCR-expressing cells. Among type 1 diabetes patients, VDJ junctions had fewer insertions and more deletions. Moderate but significant shortening of TCRB CDR3s was recorded in all four CD4+ subsets from Type 1 diabetes patients.

Reverse transcribing all isolated RNA meant expressed TCRB transcripts were sequenced. Assay: immunoSEQ multiplex PCR; the TCRdb copy retains only in-frame clones and omits some. Of over 25,000 clones listed, around three fifths are singletons. Naive, central memory, regulatory and stem cell-like memory cells within the CD4+ compartment were sorted using CD45RO/CCR7/CD25/CD127/CD95/CD27. The CDR3 is 13 residues long. The V gene's germline CDR1 is SSHAT and CDR2 FNYEAQ (reference sequence). Trimming removed 5 bases from V and 6 bases from J; junction bases left unmatched: 4. Concerning this clone: As yet, its antigen is unknown.

This TCR was sampled from a woman aged 18-35 years with type 1 diabetes. Sequenced material: Tregs from blood. The gene calls are TRBV7-7 and TRBJ2-3, with 8 bases fitting TRBD1. The CDR3 bases are TGTGCCAGCAGCCTCGGACAGGGCGATACGCAGTATTTT. It is translated as CASSLGQGDTQYF.